Shown below are 19 T cell receptor beta chains from a single sample sequenced in a study of blood T cells in healthy people across ages. Then a second PCR, running roughly 7 to 11 cycles, was carried out with a sample-barcoded 5' primer and a J-beta primer mix. Each CDR3 protein gets one entry after TCRdb re-called the 5' RACE reads with MiXCR. This sample has around 800,000 distinct CDR3 sequences, with roughly 24% found just once. This same sample was also part of a study on T cells of mothers and their children.

Sequences were obtained from blood. These receptors were taken from a boy between 10 and 17 years old in good health.

This chain connects TRBV6-6 to TRBJ2-7; the match to TRBD2 covers 8 bases. V lost 6 bases, J lost 5 bases, and 9 bases stayed unmatched. The CDR3 is made up of 14 amino acids. Germline V lookup: CDR1 MNHNY, CDR2 SVGAGI (reference sequence). CDR3 loop: CASSHGGAIDEQYF. The CDR3 DNA reads TGTGCCAGCAGCCACGGGGGGGCTATCGACGAGCAGTACTTC.

Only a few counts were recorded for this clonotype. The V call is TRBV5-5, the J call TRBJ1-4; D gene unclear. Deletions cut 1 base from V and 5 bases from J, with 15 bases between. Germline CDR1 is SGHKS and CDR2 is YYEKEE (reference sequence). The CDR3 spans 16 residues. CDR3 sequence: CASSLTRNRPNEKLFF. As DNA, the CDR3 is TGTGCCAGCAGCTTGACTCGAAACAGACCCAATGAAAAACTGTTTTTT.

The chain joins TRBV5-1 to TRBJ2-4; 8 bases are shared with TRBD2. Germline values: CDR1 SGHRS, CDR2 YFSETQ. The CDR3 is 14 amino acids. The J segment lost 6 bases and the V segment lost 5 bases, leaving 7 bases of the junction unmatched. CDR3 in DNA: TGCGCCAGCAGTATTGCGGGGGGCGGAAACATTCAGTACTTC. This gives the protein CASSIAGGGNIQYF.

This clonotype has just a few counts. V gene TRBV12-5 combines with J gene TRBJ2-3; D might be TRBD2 (5 bases). The CDR3 runs 14 residues. Germline V CDR1 and CDR2: LGHNT, FRNRAP. The V end was cut by 8 bases, the J end by 1 base, with 13 bases between. This chain's CDR3 is CASSGLPGTDTQYF. The CDR3 bases are TGTGCTAGTTCCGGACTCCCCGGCACAGATACGCAGTATTTT.

The chain couples TRBV5-6 to TRBJ2-5; D not resolved. The J call may be wrong; the DNA end is better matched by TRBJ2-7. From germline, CDR1 is SGHDT and CDR2 YYEEEE. The CDR3 is made up of 13 amino acids. The CDR3 reads CASSLNSLYEQYV. The CDR3 DNA sequence: TGTGCCAGCAGCTTGAACAGCCTCTACGAGCAGTACGTC.

The chain has TRBV7-3 and TRBJ2-3; D not resolved. The CDR3 has 14 amino acids. In germline, CDR1 is SGHTA, CDR2 FQGTGA. V was shortened by 0 bases and J by 4 bases, with 8 bases between the two germline ends. The CDR3: CASSLTSPSDTQYF. Written as DNA, the CDR3 is TGTGCCAGCAGCTTAACTAGTCCCTCAGATACGCAGTATTTT.

The rearrangement joins TRBV12-3 or TRBV12-4 to TRBJ1-2, with D perhaps TRBD1 (6 bases). Trimming pared 6 bases from V and 3 bases from J, leaving 11 bases between. The CDR3 is made up of 13 amino acids. The CDR3 protein is CASRQQGDYGYTF. CDR3 sequence (DNA): TGTGCCAGCAGGCAACAGGGAGACTATGGCTACACCTTC.

This rearrangement joins TRBV2 to TRBJ2-5, with no clear D. The J call is in doubt because the DNA end fits TRBJ2-1 better. Per germline, CDR1 SNHLY and CDR2 FYNNEI. CDR3 length equals 12 residues. CDR3 in amino acids: CASSDEALGQFF. The CDR3 bases are TGTGCCAGCAGTGACGAGGCCCTAGGGCAGTTCTTC.

This clonotype was seen more than once but under ten times. V and J are TRBV25-1 and TRBJ2-1, with 7 bases fitting TRBD2. CDR3 length: 13 residues. J lost 13 bases, V lost 4 bases, and 10 bases had no gene match. Germline V gene sequence: CDR1 MGHDK, CDR2 SYGVNS. CDR3 DNA: TGTGCCAGCAGTGGACTGAGGGGCGGGGGACAGTTCTTC. This translates into CASSGLRGGGQFF.

In its sample, this clonotype was seen a few times. The chain recombines TRBV7-9 with TRBJ1-2; D may be TRBD1 (5 bases). This CDR3 has 15 amino acids. Germline V gene data show CDR1 as SEHNR and CDR2 as FQNEAQ (reference sequence). V was cut by 5 bases and J by 2 bases, with 15 bases left in between. The CDR3 sequence is CASSLLGRDNYGYTF. The CDR3 nucleotides are TGTGCCAGCAGCCTCCTAGGACGGGACAACTATGGCTACACCTTC.

This clonotype was detected a few times. This chain uses TRBV25-1 with TRBJ1-5; no clear D. CDR3 length equals 12 residues. Trimming took off 5 bases at V and 7 bases at J, with 9 bases between the two ends. CDR1 and CDR2 (germline): MGHDK, SYGVNS. CDR3 sequence (DNA): TGTGCCAGCAGTATGGGCGGCCAGCCCCAGCATTTT. It encodes CASSMGGQPQHF.

The V and J genes are TRBV7-9 and TRBJ2-7; no definite D call. The CDR3 runs to 17 residues. Looked up from germline, CDR1 is SEHNR and CDR2 is FQNEAQ (reference sequence). V gave up 0 bases and J gave up 1 base, with 16 bases separating them. The CDR3 DNA reads TGTGCCAGCAGCTTAGCCAGATCGAGGTTCGCTTCCTACGAGCAGTACTTC. The encoded protein is CASSLARSRFASYEQYF.

This chain uses TRBV6-5 with TRBJ1-3; TRBD1 matches 7 bases. CDR3 size: 17 residues. Trimming at V came to 0 bases and at J to 0 bases, leaving 5 bases not matched to a gene. Germline V gene data show CDR1 as MNHEY and CDR2 as SVGAGI. The CDR3 spells CASSYSLTGISGNTIYF. CDR3 DNA: TGTGCCAGCAGTTACTCCCTGACAGGGATCTCTGGAAACACCATATATTTT.

The chain combines TRBV11-2 with TRBJ2-1, with 7 bases identical to TRBD1. The tail of the sequence fits TRBJ2-7 better, so the J call may be wrong. Germline V lookup: CDR1 SGHAT, CDR2 FQNNGV. This CDR3 has 16 amino acids. The CDR3 loop reads CASRRLAGTASYEQYF. The CDR3 DNA sequence: TGTGCCAGCCGCCGTTTAGCTGGGACAGCTTCCTACGAGCAGTACTTC.

The table lists this clonotype with a few counts. The V gene is TRBV4-2, the J gene TRBJ2-7; D is undetermined. Trimming cost V 4 bases and J 1 base, with 11 bases left between them. CDR3 length: 14 residues. Germline loops: CDR1 LGHNA, CDR2 YNFKEQ. CDR3: CASSPQTTSYEQYF. The CDR3 bases are TGTGCCAGCAGCCCCCAGACCACGTCCTACGAGCAGTACTTC.

This clonotype occurred a few times. V usage is TRBV20-1 and J usage is TRBJ2-2; 8 nucleotides match TRBD1. Germline values: CDR1 DFQATT, CDR2 SNEGSKA (reference sequence). The CDR3 loop spans 16 amino acids. Written as DNA, the CDR3 is TGCAGGAACCCTGATGTGGGGACAGGGAACACCGGGGAGCTGTTTTTT. It is translated as CRNPDVGTGNTGELFF.

This clonotype was seen a handful of times. The chain carries TRBV28 and TRBJ1-1, with 7 bases that match TRBD1. Germline V CDR1 and CDR2: MDHEN, SYDVKM. With 6 bases clipped from V and 3 bases from J, the junction kept 4 bases outside the gene matches. CDR3 length: 13 residues. CDR3: CASRNQGDTEAFF. CDR3 coding DNA: TGTGCCAGCAGGAACCAGGGGGACACTGAAGCTTTCTTT.

This clonotype appeared many times. The chain links TRBV9 to TRBJ2-5; 13 positions match TRBD2. The CDR3 is 15 residues long. Germline assignment: CDR1 SGDLS and CDR2 YYNGEE. Trimming cost V 4 bases and J 2 bases; bases outside gene matches: 2. DNA of the CDR3: TGTGCCAGCAGCATGGGACTAGCGGGGCAAGAGACCCAGTACTTC. Amino acid sequence: CASSMGLAGQETQYF.

This chain uses TRBV29-1 with TRBJ1-2; weak D call: TRBD1 (5 bases). CDR3 length: 14 residues. Trimming took off 3 bases at V and 5 bases at J, with 16 bases between the two ends. CDR1 is SQVTM and CDR2 is ANQGSEA in the germline V gene. Here the CDR3 DNA reads TGCAGCGTTGAGGACCGGGGCGCGAGGTATGGCTACACCTTC. The encoded protein is CSVEDRGARYGYTF.